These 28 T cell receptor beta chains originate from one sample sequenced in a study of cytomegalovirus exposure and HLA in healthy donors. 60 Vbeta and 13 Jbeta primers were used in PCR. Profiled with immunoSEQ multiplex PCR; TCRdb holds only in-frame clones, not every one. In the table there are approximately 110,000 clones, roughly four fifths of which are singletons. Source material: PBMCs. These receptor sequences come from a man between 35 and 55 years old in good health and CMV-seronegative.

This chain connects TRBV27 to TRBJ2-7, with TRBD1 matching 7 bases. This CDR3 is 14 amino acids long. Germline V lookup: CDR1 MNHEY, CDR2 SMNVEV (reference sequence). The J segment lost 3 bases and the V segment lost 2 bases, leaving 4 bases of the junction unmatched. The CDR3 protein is CASSLEQGRYEQYF. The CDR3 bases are TGTGCCAGCAGTTTAGAACAGGGGCGCTACGAGCAGTACTTC.

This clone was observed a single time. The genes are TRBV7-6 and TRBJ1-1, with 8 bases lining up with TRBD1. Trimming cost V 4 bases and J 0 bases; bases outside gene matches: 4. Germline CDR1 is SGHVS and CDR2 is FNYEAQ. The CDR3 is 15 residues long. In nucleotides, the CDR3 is TGTGCCAGCAGCTCCGGGACAGGTATGAACACTGAAGCTTTCTTT. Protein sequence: CASSSGTGMNTEAFF. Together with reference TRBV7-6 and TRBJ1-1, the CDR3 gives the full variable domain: GAGVSQSPRYKVTKRGQDVALRCDPISGHVSLYWYRQALGQGPEFLTYFNYEAQQDKSGLPNDRFSAERPEGSISTLTIQRTEQRDSAMYRCASSSGTGMNTEAFFGQGTRLTVV.

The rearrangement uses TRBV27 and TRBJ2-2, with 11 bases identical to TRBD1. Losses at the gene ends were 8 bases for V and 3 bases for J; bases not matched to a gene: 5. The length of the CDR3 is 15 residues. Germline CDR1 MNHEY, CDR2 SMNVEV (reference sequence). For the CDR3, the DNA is TGTGCCAGCGGGAGGACAGGGGGCTACACCGGGGAGCTGTTTTTT. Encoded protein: CASGRTGGYTGELFF.

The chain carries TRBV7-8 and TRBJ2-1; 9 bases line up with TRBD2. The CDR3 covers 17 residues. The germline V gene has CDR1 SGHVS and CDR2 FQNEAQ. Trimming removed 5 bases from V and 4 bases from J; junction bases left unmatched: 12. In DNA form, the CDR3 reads TGTGCCAGCAGCCCTAGACCTAGCGGGGCCAGTTACAATGAGCAGTTCTTC. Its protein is CASSPRPSGASYNEQFF. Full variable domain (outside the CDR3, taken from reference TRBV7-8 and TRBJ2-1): GAGVSQSPRYKVAKRGQDVALRCDPISGHVSLFWYQQALGQGPEFLTYFQNEAQLDKSGLPSDRFFAERPEGSVSTLKIQRTQQEDSAVYLCASSPRPSGASYNEQFFGPGTRLTVL.

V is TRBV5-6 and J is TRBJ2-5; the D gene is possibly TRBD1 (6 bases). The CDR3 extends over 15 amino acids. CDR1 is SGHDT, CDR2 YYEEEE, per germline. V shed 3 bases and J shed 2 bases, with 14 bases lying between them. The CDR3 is CASSSNRETQETQYF. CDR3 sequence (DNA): TGTGCCAGCAGCTCGAACAGGGAGACGCAAGAGACCCAGTACTTC.

The CDR3 loop is CASSYSYRNEQFF. CDR3 nucleotides: TGTGCCAGCAGTTACTCCTACAGAAATGAGCAGTTCTTC. The chain carries TRBV6-5 and TRBJ2-1; no clear D gene. With 0 bases removed from V and 7 bases from J, the gap between germline ends came to 7 bases. This CDR3 has 13 residues. Germline V gene lookup returns CDR1 MNHEY and CDR2 SVGAGI.

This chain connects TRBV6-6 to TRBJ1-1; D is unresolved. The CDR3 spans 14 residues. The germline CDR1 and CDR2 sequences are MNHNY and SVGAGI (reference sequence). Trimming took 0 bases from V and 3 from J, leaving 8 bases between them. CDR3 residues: CASSYSNRHTEAFF. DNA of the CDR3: TGTGCCAGCAGTTACTCAAACAGACACACTGAAGCTTTCTTT.

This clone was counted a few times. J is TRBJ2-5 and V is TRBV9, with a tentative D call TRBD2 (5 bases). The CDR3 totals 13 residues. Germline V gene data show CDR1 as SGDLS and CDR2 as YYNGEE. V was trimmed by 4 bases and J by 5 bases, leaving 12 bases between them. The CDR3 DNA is TGTGCCAGCAGCTTGAGGGTTGAGGAGACCCAGTACTTC. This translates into CASSLRVEETQYF.

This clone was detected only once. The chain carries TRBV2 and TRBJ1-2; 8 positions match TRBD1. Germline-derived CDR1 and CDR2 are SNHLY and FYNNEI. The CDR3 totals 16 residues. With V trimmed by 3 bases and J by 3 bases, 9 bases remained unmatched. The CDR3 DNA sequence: TGTGCCAGCAGTGAGTTGGGGGACAGGTCGTACTATGGCTACACCTTC. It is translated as CASSELGDRSYYGYTF.

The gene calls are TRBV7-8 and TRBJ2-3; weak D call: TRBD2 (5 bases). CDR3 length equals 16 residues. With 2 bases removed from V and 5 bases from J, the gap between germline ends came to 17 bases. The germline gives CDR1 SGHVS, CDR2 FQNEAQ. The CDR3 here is CASSLYDSVGEDTQYF. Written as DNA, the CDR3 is TGTGCCAGCAGCTTATACGACTCCGTCGGGGAAGATACGCAGTATTTT.

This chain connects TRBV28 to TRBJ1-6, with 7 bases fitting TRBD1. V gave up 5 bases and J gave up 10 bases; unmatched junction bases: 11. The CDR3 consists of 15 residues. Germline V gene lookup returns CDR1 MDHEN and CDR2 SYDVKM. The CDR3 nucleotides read TGTGCCAGCAGTCCGAGGACAGGAGACTCGTCACCCCTCCACTTT. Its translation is CASSPRTGDSSPLHF. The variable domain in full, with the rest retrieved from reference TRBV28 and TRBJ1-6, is DVKVTQSSRYLVKRTGEKVFLECVQDMDHENMFWYRQDPGLGLRLIYFSYDVKMKEKGDIPEGYSVSREKKERFSLILESASTNQTSMYLCASSPRTGDSSPLHFGNGTRLTVT.

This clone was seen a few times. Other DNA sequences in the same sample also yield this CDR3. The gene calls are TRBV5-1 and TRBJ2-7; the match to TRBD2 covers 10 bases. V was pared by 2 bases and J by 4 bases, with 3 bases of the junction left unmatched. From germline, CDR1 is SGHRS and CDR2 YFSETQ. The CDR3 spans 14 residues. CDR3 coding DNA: TGCGCCAGCAGCTTATCTAGCGGGAGATACGAGCAGTACTTC. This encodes CASSLSSGRYEQYF.

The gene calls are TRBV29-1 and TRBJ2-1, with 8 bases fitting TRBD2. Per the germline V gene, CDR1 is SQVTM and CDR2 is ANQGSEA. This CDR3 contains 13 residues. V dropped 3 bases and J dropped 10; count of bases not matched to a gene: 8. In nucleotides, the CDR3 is TGCAGCGTTGACAGGCGGGGGGTATGGGAGCAGTTCTTC. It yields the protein CSVDRRGVWEQFF.

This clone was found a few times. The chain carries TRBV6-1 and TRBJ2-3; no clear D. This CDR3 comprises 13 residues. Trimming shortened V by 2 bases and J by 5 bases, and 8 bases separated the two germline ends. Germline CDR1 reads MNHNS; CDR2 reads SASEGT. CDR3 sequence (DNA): TGTGCCAGCAGTGAACGTCTCGGAGATACGCAGTATTTT. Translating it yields CASSERLGDTQYF.

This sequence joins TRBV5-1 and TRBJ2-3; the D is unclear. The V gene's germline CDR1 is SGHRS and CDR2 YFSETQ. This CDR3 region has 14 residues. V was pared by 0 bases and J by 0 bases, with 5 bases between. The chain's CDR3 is CASSLASSTDTQYF. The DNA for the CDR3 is TGCGCCAGCAGCTTGGCCAGTAGCACAGATACGCAGTATTTT.

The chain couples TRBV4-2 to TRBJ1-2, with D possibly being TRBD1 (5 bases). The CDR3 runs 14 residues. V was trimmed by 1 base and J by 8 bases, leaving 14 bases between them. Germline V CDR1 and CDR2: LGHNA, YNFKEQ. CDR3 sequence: CASSQVGGSEGYTF. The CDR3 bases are TGTGCCAGCAGCCAAGTCGGGGGGTCGGAAGGCTACACCTTC.

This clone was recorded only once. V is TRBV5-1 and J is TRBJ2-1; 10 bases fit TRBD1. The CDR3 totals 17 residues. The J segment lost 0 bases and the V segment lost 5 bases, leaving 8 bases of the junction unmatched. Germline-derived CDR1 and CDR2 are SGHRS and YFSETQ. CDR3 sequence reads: CASSVGQGRSSYNEQFF. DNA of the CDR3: TGCGCCAGCAGTGTGGGACAGGGGAGAAGCTCCTACAATGAGCAGTTCTTC.

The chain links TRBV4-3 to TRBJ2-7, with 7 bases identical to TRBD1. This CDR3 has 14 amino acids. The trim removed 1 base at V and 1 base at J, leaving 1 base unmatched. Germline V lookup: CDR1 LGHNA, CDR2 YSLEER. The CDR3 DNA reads TGCGCCAGCAGCCAAGTGACAGGGTCCTACGAGCAGTACTTC. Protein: CASSQVTGSYEQYF.

The CDR3 sequence is CASSTTNEQYF. DNA of the CDR3: TGCGCCAGCAGCACGACTAACGAGCAGTACTTC. V and J are TRBV5-1 and TRBJ2-7; a weak D match, TRBD2 (5 bases). The CDR3 length is 11 residues. Germline CDR1 and CDR2: SGHRS and YFSETQ. The ends were cut back, 4 bases at V and 5 bases at J, with 7 bases in the middle.

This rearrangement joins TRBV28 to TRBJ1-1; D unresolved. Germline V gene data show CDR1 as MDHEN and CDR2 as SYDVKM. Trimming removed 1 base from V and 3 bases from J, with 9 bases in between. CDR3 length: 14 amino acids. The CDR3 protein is CASSLLDGDTEAFF. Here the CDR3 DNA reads TGTGCCAGCAGTTTATTAGACGGGGACACTGAAGCTTTCTTT.

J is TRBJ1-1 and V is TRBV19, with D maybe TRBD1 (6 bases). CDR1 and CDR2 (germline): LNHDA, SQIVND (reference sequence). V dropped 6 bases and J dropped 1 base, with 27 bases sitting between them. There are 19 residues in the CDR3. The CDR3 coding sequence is TGTGCCAGTAGGGGGTTCGGCCGACGGACAGTCCAGGGGAACACTGAAGCTTTCTTT. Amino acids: CASRGFGRRTVQGNTEAFF.

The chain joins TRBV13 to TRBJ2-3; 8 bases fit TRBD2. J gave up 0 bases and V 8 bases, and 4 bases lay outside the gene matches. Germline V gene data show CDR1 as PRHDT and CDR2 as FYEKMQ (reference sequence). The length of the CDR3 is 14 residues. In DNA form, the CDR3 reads TGTGCCAGCTCGGGGGGGCCTAGCACAGATACGCAGTATTTT. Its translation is CASSGGPSTDTQYF.

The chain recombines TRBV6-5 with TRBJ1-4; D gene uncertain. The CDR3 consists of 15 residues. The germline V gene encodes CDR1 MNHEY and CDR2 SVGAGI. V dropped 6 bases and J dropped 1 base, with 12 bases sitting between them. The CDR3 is CASRRTYLTNEKLFF. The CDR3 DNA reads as TGTGCCAGCAGACGAACTTACTTAACTAATGAAAAACTGTTTTTT.

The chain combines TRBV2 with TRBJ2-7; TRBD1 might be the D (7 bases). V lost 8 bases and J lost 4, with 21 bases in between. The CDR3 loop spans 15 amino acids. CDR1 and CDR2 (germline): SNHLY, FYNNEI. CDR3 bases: TGTGCCAGCCGAGAAAGATGGAGGGGGCTTTACGAGCAGTACTTC. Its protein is CASRERWRGLYEQYF.

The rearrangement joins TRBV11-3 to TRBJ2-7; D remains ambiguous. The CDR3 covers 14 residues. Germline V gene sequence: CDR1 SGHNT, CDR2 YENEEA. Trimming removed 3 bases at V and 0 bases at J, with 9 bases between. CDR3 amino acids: CASSFGDSSYEQYF. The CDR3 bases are TGTGCCAGCAGCTTTGGTGATAGCTCCTACGAGCAGTACTTC.

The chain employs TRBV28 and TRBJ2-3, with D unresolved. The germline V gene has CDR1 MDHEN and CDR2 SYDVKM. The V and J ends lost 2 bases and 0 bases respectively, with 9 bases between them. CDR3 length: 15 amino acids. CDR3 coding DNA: TGTGCCAGCAGTTTAGGTGACACTAGCACAGATACGCAGTATTTT. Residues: CASSLGDTSTDTQYF.

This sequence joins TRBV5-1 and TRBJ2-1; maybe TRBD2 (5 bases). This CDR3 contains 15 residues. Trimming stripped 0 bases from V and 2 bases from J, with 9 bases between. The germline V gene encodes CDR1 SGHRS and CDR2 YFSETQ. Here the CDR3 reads CASSLALGTYNEQFF. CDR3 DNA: TGCGCCAGCAGCTTGGCACTCGGGACCTACAATGAGCAGTTCTTC.

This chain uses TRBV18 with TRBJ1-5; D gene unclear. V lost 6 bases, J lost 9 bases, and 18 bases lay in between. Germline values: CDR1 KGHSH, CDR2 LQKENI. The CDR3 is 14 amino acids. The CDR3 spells CASSPGSRDPPQHF. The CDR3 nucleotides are TGTGCCAGCTCCCCCGGGTCACGCGATCCGCCCCAGCATTTT.